Here is one T cell receptor (beta chain) with its context. Its antigen is not known. The source of the sample is a study of Ad26.COV2.S vaccination and SARS-CoV-2 variants. Broader study findings: Ad26.COV2.S recipients had broader spike-specific TCRs (P = 0.0014). The breadth of spike-specific CD8+ and CD4+ T cell responses after vaccination was reportedly substantial. Whether participants received vaccine or placebo, their non-spike TCR breadth was similar.

Assay: immunoSEQ multiplex PCR; the TCRdb copy retains only in-frame clones and omits some. The data hold more than 150,000 clones, with around 90% observed a single time. The sequence came from a human donor who had recovered from COVID-19. The specimen comprised peripheral blood, sampled after recovery from COVID-19.

CDR3 bases: TGCGCCAGCAGCCAAGGGGGGAGGTCCCCAGATACGCAGTATTTT. It is translated as CASSQGGRSPDTQYF. The rearrangement links TRBV4-1 to TRBJ2-3, with D possibly TRBD2 on 6 matching bases. The length of the CDR3 is 15 residues. The germline V gene has CDR1 MGHRA and CDR2 YSYEKL. Trimming cost V 1 base and J 4 bases, with 12 bases left between them.